The subject of this entry is one T cell receptor beta chain. The target antigen is unknown. This entry belongs to a study of cytomegalovirus exposure and HLA in healthy donors. Study-level points and caveats: Most CMV-associated TCR beta chains appeared HLA-restricted in a later analysis. Highest at DRB1 and lowest at HLA-C, TCR association rates differed among HLA loci in a later analysis.

The length of the CDR3 is 15 residues. Trimming cost V 4 bases and J 4 bases; bases outside gene matches: 7. In germline, CDR1 is SGHRS, CDR2 YFSETQ. The PCR was carried out with 60 Vbeta primers and 13 Jbeta primers. TCRdb's table, derived via immunoSEQ multiplex PCR, lists solely in-frame clones and lacks some. In the table there are approximately 86,000 clones, about two thirds of which are singletons. The specimen sequenced was PBMCs. The sequence came from a man in his sixties in good health and CMV-seronegative. V and J are TRBV5-1 and TRBJ2-5; 10 bases are shared with TRBD2. The CDR3, as DNA: TGCGCCAGCAGCCTTCTAGCGGGAGCCGGAGAGACCCAGTACTTC. Its protein is CASSLLAGAGETQYF.